This is a list of T cell receptor beta chains from one sample in a study of cytomegalovirus exposure and HLA in healthy donors. Profiling relied on immunoSEQ multiplex PCR, and the TCRdb table lists in-frame clones only, not all of them. The sample records 150,000 to 190,000 clones, around 74% being singletons. What was sequenced was PBMCs. These receptors all stem from a man between 18 and 35 years old in good health and CMV-seronegative. The CDR3 runs from the conserved cysteine through the conserved F or W. A D gene is named only where the DNA matches it firmly. Clone size is not always given. Where it is, it says once, few, many or a class for expanded clones.

TRBJ1-2,TRBV7-2,few,-,CASTTRTEPNYGYTF,TGTGCCAGCACCACGCGCACAGAACCTAACTATGGCTACACCTTC
TRBJ2-1,TRBV9,few,-,CASSAGGADLLDEQFF,TGTGCCAGCAGCGCCGGAGGTGCCGACCTGCTCGATGAGCAGTTCTTC
TRBJ2-5,TRBV5-5,-,-,CASSLAGGRGGETQYF,TGTGCCAGCAGCTTGGCCGGAGGGAGAGGCGGCGAGACCCAGTACTTC
TRBJ2-2,TRBV13,few,TRBD2,CASSYYLAGGTGELFF,TGTGCCAGCAGCTACTATTTAGCGGGAGGAACCGGGGAGCTGTTTTTT
TRBJ1-5,TRBV7-6,-,TRBD1,CASSPTGAGGQPQHF,TGTGCCAGCAGCCCGACAGGGGCCGGGGGTCAGCCCCAGCATTTT
TRBJ2-7,TRBV18,-,TRBD2,CASSPRREAEQYF,TGTGCCAGCTCACCACGGCGGGAGGCCGAGCAGTACTTC
TRBJ2-5,TRBV18,-,-,CASSATGQETQYF,TGTGCCAGCTCAGCGACAGGCCAAGAGACCCAGTACTTC
TRBJ2-2,TRBV14,-,-,CASSPGLVNTGELFF,TGTGCCAGCAGCCCGGGACTGGTTAACACCGGGGAGCTGTTTTTT
TRBJ1-5,TRBV7-2,-,-,CASSLIGRVGQPQHF,TGTGCCAGCAGCTTAATAGGCAGGGTAGGTCAGCCCCAGCATTTT
TRBJ2-2,TRBV10-3,-,TRBD2,CAISASGNTGELFF,TGTGCCATCAGTGCTAGCGGGAACACCGGGGAGCTGTTTTTT
TRBJ2-5,TRBV5-1,once,-,CASSSTGEETQYF,TGCGCCAGCAGCTCCACGGGGGAAGAGACCCAGTACTTC
TRBJ2-3,TRBV7-2,-,TRBD1,CASSPGQVTQYF,TGTGCCAGCAGCCCCGGACAGGTTACGCAGTATTTT
TRBJ1-2,TRBV10-1,-,TRBD1,CASSGTGRLGYGYTF,TGCGCCAGCAGTGGGACAGGGAGGCTTGGATATGGCTACACCTTC
TRBJ2-7,TRBV10-1,-,-,CASSGTRGLSYEQYF,TGCGCCAGCAGTGGAACCAGGGGCCTCTCCTACGAGCAGTACTTC
TRBJ2-3,TRBV10-2,-,-,CASSELVDTQYF,TGCGCCAGCAGTGAGTTAGTGGATACGCAGTATTTT
TRBJ2-6,TRBV7-9,-,TRBD2,CASSRLAGALSGANVLTF,TGTGCCAGCAGCCGACTAGCGGGAGCTCTCTCTGGGGCCAACGTCCTGACTTTC
TRBJ2-7,TRBV15,-,TRBD1,CATSRFKGGTGEYF,TGTGCCACCAGCAGATTCAAAGGAGGGACAGGGGAGTACTTC
TRBJ1-4,TRBV4-1,-,-,CASTPSTGSNEKLFF,TGCGCCAGCACGCCCTCTACAGGTTCTAATGAAAAACTGTTTTTT
TRBJ1-2,TRBV7-9,-,-,CASSGSRDYGYTF,TGTGCCAGCAGTGGTAGCAGGGATTATGGCTACACCTTC
TRBJ1-2,TRBV19,-,-,CASKNINGYTF,TGTGCCAGTAAGAACATCAATGGCTACACCTTC
TRBJ1-5,TRBV19,once,-,CASSYPGPNQPQHF,TGTGCCAGTAGTTATCCAGGCCCCAATCAGCCCCAGCATTTT
TRBJ2-6,TRBV30,-,-,CAGGLMGANVLTF,TGTGCCGGGGGACTGATGGGGGCCAACGTCCTGACTTTC
TRBJ1-2,TRBV19,-,-,CASSRDSNNYGYTF,TGTGCCAGTAGTCGGGACTCTAATAACTATGGCTACACCTTC
TRBJ1-1,TRBV15,few,TRBD1,CATKAGGENTEAFF,TGTGCCACCAAGGCAGGGGGCGAAAACACTGAAGCTTTCTTT
TRBJ1-5,TRBV6-5,once,TRBD1,CASSTQGKQPQHF,TGTGCCAGCAGTACACAGGGGAAGCAGCCCCAGCATTTT
TRBJ2-5,TRBV9,-,TRBD1,CASSATGGQETQYF,TGTGCCAGCAGCGCGACAGGGGGACAAGAGACCCAGTACTTC
TRBJ2-1,TRBV9,-,TRBD2,CASSQTSSGTDEQFF,TGTGCCAGCAGCCAGACGTCTAGCGGGACGGATGAGCAGTTCTTC
TRBJ2-1,TRBV6-1,-,-,CASSLTGNEQFF,TGTGCCAGCAGCCTGACAGGCAATGAGCAGTTCTTC
TRBJ2-3,TRBV7-9,-,TRBD2,CASSRTSGDTDTQYF,TGTGCCAGCAGCCGGACTAGCGGGGACACAGATACGCAGTATTTT
TRBJ2-7,TRBV4-1,-,TRBD2,CASSQEASGKTYEQYF,TGCGCCAGCAGCCAAGAAGCTAGCGGGAAAACCTACGAGCAGTACTTC
TRBJ2-6,TRBV5-1,-,-,CASSSRQMLVF,TGCGCCAGCAGTTCACGACAGATGCTAGTTTTC
TRBJ2-1,TRBV6-5,-,-,CASSYYAADNEQFF,TGTGCCAGCAGTTACTATGCGGCTGACAATGAGCAGTTCTTC
TRBJ2-7,TRBV7-9,-,TRBD1,CASSLRDRGSEQYF,TGTGCCAGCAGCTTACGGGACAGGGGCTCCGAGCAGTACTTC
TRBJ2-1,TRBV6-1,-,-,CASLIGGENYNEQFF,TGTGCCAGCCTAATAGGGGGGGAGAACTACAATGAGCAGTTCTTC
TRBJ1-1,TRBV28,-,-,CASSQPAGRGTEAFF,TGTGCCAGCAGTCAACCAGCTGGACGGGGCACTGAAGCTTTCTTT
TRBJ2-2,TRBV2,-,TRBD2,CASNGRASGELFF,TGTGCCAGCAACGGGAGGGCTTCCGGGGAGCTGTTTTTT
TRBJ1-2,TRBV9,-,-,CASTSPDRYYGYTF,TGTGCCAGCACCTCTCCCGACAGGTACTATGGCTACACCTTC
TRBJ2-7,TRBV7-8,-,-,CASSLARFTFGGPHEQYF,TGTGCCAGCAGCTTAGCGCGGTTTACTTTCGGGGGGCCCCACGAGCAGTACTTC
TRBJ2-1,TRBV4-3,-,TRBD2,CASSRSGLAYNEQFF,TGCGCCAGCAGTCGATCGGGACTAGCCTACAATGAGCAGTTCTTC
TRBJ1-4,TRBV6-1,-,-,CASSEATSAGEGEKLFF,TGTGCCAGCAGTGAAGCGACATCGGCAGGGGAAGGGGAAAAACTGTTTTTT
TRBJ1-4,TRBV9,-,TRBD1,CASSVEGAGGEKLFF,TGTGCCAGCAGCGTGGAGGGGGCGGGAGGGGAAAAACTGTTTTTT
TRBJ2-7,TRBV5-6,-,TRBD1,CASSNVPGQGGYEQYF,TGTGCCAGCAGCAACGTCCCGGGACAGGGGGGGTACGAGCAGTACTTC